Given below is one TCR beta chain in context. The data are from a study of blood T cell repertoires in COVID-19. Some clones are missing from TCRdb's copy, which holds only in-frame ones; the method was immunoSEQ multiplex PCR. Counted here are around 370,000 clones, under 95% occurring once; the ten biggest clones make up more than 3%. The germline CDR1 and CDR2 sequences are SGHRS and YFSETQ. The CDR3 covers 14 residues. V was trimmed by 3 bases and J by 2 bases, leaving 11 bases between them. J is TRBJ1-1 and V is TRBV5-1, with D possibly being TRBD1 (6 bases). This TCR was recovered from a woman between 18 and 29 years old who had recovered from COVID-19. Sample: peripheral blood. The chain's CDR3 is CASSSSRGNTEAFF. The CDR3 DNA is TGCGCCAGCAGCTCATCCAGGGGCAACACTGAAGCTTTCTTT.